This T cell receptor (beta chain) was sequenced for a study of breast tumors, draining lymph nodes, adjacent tissues. Overall study results and limits: The data were judged consistent with most tumor T cells coming from lymph node and expanding in tumor.

Samples came from axillary lymph nodes draining the breast cancer. The V segment lost 8 bases and the J segment 8 bases; nucleotides outside the gene matches: 6. CDR1 and CDR2 (germline): MNHEY, SVGAGI. The CDR3 contains 13 residues. TCRdb recomputed calls from the multiplex PCR reads with MiXCR, one row per CDR3 protein. Among 250,000 or so distinct CDR3 sequences listed, around 31% were seen once. Comments on this clonotype: Its antigen remains unknown.

Sequencing was performed on axillary lymph node tissue. V and J are TRBV6-5 and TRBJ2-1, with TRBD2 identical over 10 bases. This TCR came from a female donor with breast cancer. Some clones in this sample may be carry-over from other donors' samples. The CDR3 DNA follows: TGTGCCAGCGGGACTAGCGAGAGTTATGAGCAGTTCTTC. Translating gives CASGTSESYEQFF.